This TCR beta chain derives from a study of control samples from healthy donors and cancer patients. Sequenced by immunoSEQ multiplex PCR; TCRdb stores in-frame clones only, minus some. The data contain approximately 100,000 clones, approximately 81% of them singletons. The sample consisted of blood. The clonotype originates from a woman aged 40 to 50 in good health.

CDR3 residues: CATSSWDRGSNQPQHF. The CDR3 coding sequence is TGTGCCACCAGCAGTTGGGACAGGGGAAGCAATCAGCCCCAGCATTTT. The V call is TRBV15, the J call TRBJ1-5; 10 bases map to TRBD1. V lost 3 bases and J lost 1; bases outside the gene matches: 3. This CDR3 has 16 residues. Germline V CDR1 and CDR2: LNHNV, YYDKDF (reference sequence). Filled out from reference TRBV15 and TRBJ1-5, the complete variable domain reads DAMVIQNPRYQVTQFGKPVTLSCSQTLNHNVMYWYQQKSSQAPKLLFHYYDKDFNNEADTPDNFQSRRPNTSFCFLDIRSPGLGDTAMYLCATSSWDRGSNQPQHFGDGTRLSIL.